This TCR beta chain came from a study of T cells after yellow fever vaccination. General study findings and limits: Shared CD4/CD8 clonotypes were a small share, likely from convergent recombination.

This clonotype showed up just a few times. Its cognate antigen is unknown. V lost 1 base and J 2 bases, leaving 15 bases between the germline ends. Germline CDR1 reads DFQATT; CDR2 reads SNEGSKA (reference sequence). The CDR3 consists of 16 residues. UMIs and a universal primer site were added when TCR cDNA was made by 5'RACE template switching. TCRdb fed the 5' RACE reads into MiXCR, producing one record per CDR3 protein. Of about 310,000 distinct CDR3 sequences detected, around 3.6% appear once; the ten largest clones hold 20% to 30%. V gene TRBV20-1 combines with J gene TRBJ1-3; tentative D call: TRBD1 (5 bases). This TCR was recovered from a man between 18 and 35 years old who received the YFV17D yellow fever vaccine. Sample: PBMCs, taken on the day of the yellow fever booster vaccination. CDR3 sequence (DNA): TGCAGTGCTAGAGTCCGCAGGAGGGGACCTGGAAACACCATATATTTT. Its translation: CSARVRRRGPGNTIYF.